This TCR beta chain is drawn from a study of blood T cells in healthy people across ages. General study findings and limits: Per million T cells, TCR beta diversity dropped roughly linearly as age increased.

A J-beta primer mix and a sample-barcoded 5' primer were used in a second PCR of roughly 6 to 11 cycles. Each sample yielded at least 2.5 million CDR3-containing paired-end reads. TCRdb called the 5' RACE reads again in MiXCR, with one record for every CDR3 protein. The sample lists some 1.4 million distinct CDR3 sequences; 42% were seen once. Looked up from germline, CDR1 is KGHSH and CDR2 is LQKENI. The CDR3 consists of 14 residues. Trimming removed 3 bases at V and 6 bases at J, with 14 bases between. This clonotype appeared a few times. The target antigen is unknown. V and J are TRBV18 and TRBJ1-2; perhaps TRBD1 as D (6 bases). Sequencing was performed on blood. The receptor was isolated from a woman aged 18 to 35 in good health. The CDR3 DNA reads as TGTGCCAGCTCACCCAACGTCGGGGGCCATGGCTACACCTTC. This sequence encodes CASSPNVGGHGYTF.